These 22 T cell receptor beta chains came from one sample sequenced in a study of cytomegalovirus exposure and HLA in healthy donors. With 60 Vbeta and 13 Jbeta primers, the PCR was carried out. Clones were sequenced by immunoSEQ multiplex PCR, and TCRdb holds only the in-frame ones, with some missing. The data show roughly 160,000 clones, with over 70% seen just once and roughly 3% held by the top ten. The sequencing input was PBMCs. The receptors derive from a woman aged 50 to 65 in good health and CMV-seropositive.

The chain joins TRBV7-2 to TRBJ1-6, with TRBD1 as a possible D gene (5 bases). Trimming stripped 1 base from V and 6 bases from J, with 13 bases between. The V gene's germline CDR1 is SGHTA and CDR2 FQGNSA. CDR3 length: 16 amino acids. In DNA, the CDR3 is TGTGCCAGCAGCTTAGGGGGCAGGGTGAGTAATTCACCCCTCCACTTT. Protein: CASSLGGRVSNSPLHF.

The V gene is TRBV5-1, the J gene TRBJ1-1; no clear D. Germline CDR1 is SGHRS and CDR2 is YFSETQ. With 2 bases removed from V and 4 bases from J, the gap between germline ends came to 9 bases. The CDR3 loop spans 13 amino acids. CDR3 region: CASSFGGLTEAFF. The CDR3 DNA is TGCGCCAGCAGCTTCGGCGGGCTCACTGAAGCTTTCTTT.

J is TRBJ1-5 and V is TRBV2; no firm D call. Trimming took 3 bases from V and 1 from J, leaving 10 bases between them. The CDR3 has 15 residues. CDR1 and CDR2 from the germline V gene are SNHLY and FYNNEI. The CDR3 protein is CASSEGRESNQPQHF. The CDR3 DNA follows: TGTGCCAGCAGTGAGGGTCGGGAAAGCAATCAGCCCCAGCATTTT.

This chain joins TRBV10-3 and TRBJ1-3, with 7 bases aligning to TRBD1. V gave up 10 bases and J gave up 2 bases; unmatched junction bases: 8. Germline V gene sequence: CDR1 ENHRY, CDR2 SYGVKD. The CDR3 totals 14 residues. As DNA, the CDR3 is TGTGCCACCTCCCCCGACAGGGCTGGAAACACCATATATTTT. It codes for CATSPDRAGNTIYF.

The genes are TRBV15 and TRBJ2-7; possible D gene TRBD1, 5 bases. This CDR3 is built from 15 residues. The V end was cut by 5 bases, the J end by 2 bases, with 16 bases between. Germline assignment: CDR1 LNHNV and CDR2 YYDKDF (reference sequence). Here the CDR3 reads CATSVGVSKTYEQYF. In DNA form, the CDR3 reads TGTGCCACCAGCGTAGGGGTCAGTAAGACCTACGAGCAGTACTTC.

The rearrangement joins TRBV30 to TRBJ2-7, with 11 bases identical to TRBD1. The CDR3 runs 14 residues. Trimming took 4 bases from V and 4 from J; bases not matched to a gene: 6. Per the germline V gene, CDR1 is GTSNPN and CDR2 is SVGIG (reference sequence). The CDR3 spells CAWKRTGGGYEQYF. In DNA form, the CDR3 reads TGTGCCTGGAAGCGGACAGGGGGCGGGTACGAGCAGTACTTC.

The chain combines TRBV27 with TRBJ2-7, with a tentative D call TRBD1 (6 bases). V lost 5 bases to trimming and J lost 0 bases, with 11 bases between them. Germline CDR1 is MNHEY and CDR2 is SMNVEV (reference sequence). This CDR3 comprises 14 residues. The CDR3 sequence is CASSIGQSSYEQYF. The CDR3 DNA reads TGTGCCAGCAGTATAGGACAGAGCTCCTACGAGCAGTACTTC.

The chain has TRBV7-8 and TRBJ2-3; the D gene is possibly TRBD2 (6 bases). This CDR3 spans 16 amino acids. Per the germline V gene, CDR1 is SGHVS and CDR2 is FQNEAQ. Trimming pared 5 bases from V and 2 bases from J, leaving 17 bases between. The CDR3 loop is CASSISPGLDTDTQYF. In DNA, the CDR3 is TGTGCCAGCAGCATCAGCCCGGGACTTGACACAGATACGCAGTATTTT.

V is TRBV19 and J is TRBJ2-6; 8 nucleotides agree with TRBD1. The ends lost 4 bases at V and 0 bases at J; junction bases unmatched: 2. The CDR3 consists of 16 residues. CDR1 is LNHDA and CDR2 is SQIVND in the germline V gene (reference sequence). The CDR3 region is CASSTTGGSGANVLTF. CDR3 bases: TGTGCCAGTAGTACTACAGGGGGCTCTGGGGCCAACGTCCTGACTTTC. Filled out from reference TRBV19 and TRBJ2-6, the complete variable domain reads DGGITQSPKYLFRKEGQNVTLSCEQNLNHDAMYWYRQDPGQGLRLIYYSQIVNDFQKGDIAEGYSVSREKKESFPLTVTSAQKNPTAFYLCASSTTGGSGANVLTFGAGSRLTVL.

The CDR3 coding sequence is TGTGCCAGCCTTGACAGAAAGATAGATACGCAGTATTTT. It codes for CASLDRKIDTQYF. The chain links TRBV6-5 to TRBJ2-3, with D possibly matching TRBD1 (5 bases). Trimming stripped 8 bases from V and 5 bases from J, with 14 bases between. CDR1 MNHEY and CDR2 SVGAGI come from the germline V gene. The CDR3 covers 13 residues.

This clone was seen more than once but under ten times. The chain carries TRBV9 and TRBJ2-7; tentative D call: TRBD1 (6 bases). The V and J ends lost 1 base and 6 bases respectively, with 11 bases between them. CDR1 is SGDLS, CDR2 YYNGEE, per germline. The CDR3 spans 13 residues. CDR3 sequence reads: CASSVWAGAEQYF. The CDR3 DNA reads TGTGCCAGCAGCGTATGGGCAGGGGCCGAGCAGTACTTC. Together with reference TRBV9 and TRBJ2-7, the CDR3 gives the full variable domain: DSGVTQTPKHLITATGQRVTLRCSPRSGDLSVYWYQQSLDQGLQFLIQYYNGEERAKGNILERFSAQQFPDLHSELNLSSLELGDSALYFCASSVWAGAEQYFGPGTRLTVT.

V and J are TRBV19 and TRBJ2-7; 7 nucleotides agree with TRBD2. Trimming removed 1 base from V and 2 bases from J; junction bases left unmatched: 5. Germline V gene lookup returns CDR1 LNHDA and CDR2 SQIVND (reference sequence). This CDR3 spans 15 amino acids. DNA of the CDR3: TGTGCCAGTAGTATAGCGGCTAGCGGCGCCTACGAGCAGTACTTC. Translated: CASSIAASGAYEQYF.

This rearrangement joins TRBV11-2 to TRBJ2-1; 7 nucleotides agree with TRBD2. The CDR3 totals 12 residues. V was pared by 4 bases and J by 9 bases, with 3 bases of the junction left unmatched. Looked up from germline, CDR1 is SGHAT and CDR2 is FQNNGV. CDR3 amino acids: CASSSTGGEQFF. In nucleotides, the CDR3 is TGTGCCAGCAGCTCAACGGGGGGTGAGCAGTTCTTC.

The rearrangement links TRBV15 to TRBJ2-2; 8 bases align to TRBD2. V shed 1 base and J 1 base; nucleotides not matched to a gene: 2. Germline assignment: CDR1 LNHNV and CDR2 YYDKDF (reference sequence). This CDR3 contains 16 residues. In nucleotides, the CDR3 is TGTGCCACCAGCAGAGCAGCGGGGGTGAACACCGGGGAGCTGTTTTTT. Amino acids: CATSRAAGVNTGELFF. Together with reference TRBV15 and TRBJ2-2, the CDR3 gives the full variable domain: DAMVIQNPRYQVTQFGKPVTLSCSQTLNHNVMYWYQQKSSQAPKLLFHYYDKDFNNEADTPDNFQSRRPNTSFCFLDIRSPGLGDTAMYLCATSRAAGVNTGELFFGEGSRLTVL.

The V call is TRBV28, the J call TRBJ2-7; 9 nucleotides match TRBD2. Germline assignment: CDR1 MDHEN and CDR2 SYDVKM. After removal of 6 bases from V and 5 bases from J, the junction contained 11 bases not matched to a gene. The length of the CDR3 is 15 residues. CDR3 nucleotide sequence: TGTGCCAGCAGCTCGCCCGGGACTAGCAGTCACGAGCAGTACTTC. This translates into CASSSPGTSSHEQYF.

This clone appeared once. V and J are TRBV5-1 and TRBJ2-3; 9 bases match TRBD2. The germline gives CDR1 SGHRS, CDR2 YFSETQ. V dropped 2 bases and J dropped 3; count of bases not matched to a gene: 4. The CDR3 covers 15 residues. The CDR3 DNA follows: TGCGCCAGCAGCTTCCAGGGACTAGCAACAGATACGCAGTATTTT. It is translated as CASSFQGLATDTQYF.

The rearrangement links TRBV4-3 to TRBJ1-5; 8 bases agree with TRBD1. The CDR3 is made up of 17 amino acids. The V gene's germline CDR1 is LGHNA and CDR2 YSLEER. The V segment lost 0 bases and the J segment 0 bases; nucleotides outside the gene matches: 4. CDR3 DNA: TGCGCCAGCAGCCAAGAAACTACAGGGGGTAGCAATCAGCCCCAGCATTTT. It specifies CASSQETTGGSNQPQHF.

The V and J genes are TRBV28 and TRBJ1-2; tentative D call: TRBD1 (6 bases). The germline V gene encodes CDR1 MDHEN and CDR2 SYDVKM. The V gene lost 3 bases and the J gene lost 3 bases, with 14 bases spanning the gap. CDR3 length equals 15 residues. The CDR3, as DNA: TGTGCCAGCAGTTTTTTAGGACAGCAAGACTATGGCTACACCTTC. The encoded protein is CASSFLGQQDYGYTF.

This sequence joins TRBV2 and TRBJ2-1; TRBD2 aligns across 9 bases. This CDR3 has 15 amino acids. Germline V gene data show CDR1 as SNHLY and CDR2 as FYNNEI. V was pared by 5 bases and J by 2 bases, with 4 bases of the junction left unmatched. The CDR3 nucleotides are TGTGCCAGCAGTCTCGGGACTAGCCCCTACAATGAGCAGTTCTTC. Residues: CASSLGTSPYNEQFF.

The chain carries TRBV4-2 and TRBJ2-3; D is perhaps TRBD1 (6 bases). CDR1 LGHNA and CDR2 YNFKEQ come from the germline V gene. The CDR3 runs to 14 residues. Trimming removed 4 bases from V and 6 bases from J, with 14 bases in between. The CDR3 spells CASSPGTIEDTQYF. In nucleotides, the CDR3 is TGTGCCAGCAGCCCCGGGACAATAGAGGATACGCAGTATTTT.

This chain connects TRBV5-1 to TRBJ2-3, with 9 bases lining up with TRBD1. The CDR3 consists of 16 residues. Germline V gene lookup returns CDR1 SGHRS and CDR2 YFSETQ. Germline trimming cut 4 bases from V and 6 bases from J; bases unmatched to any gene: 12. The chain's CDR3 is CASSASLTGGMDTQYF. CDR3 coding DNA: TGCGCCAGCAGCGCGTCGTTGACAGGGGGGATGGATACGCAGTATTTT.

The V call is TRBV5-1, the J call TRBJ2-3, with 7 bases lining up with TRBD1. V trimming: 0 bases; J trimming: 4 bases; junction bases outside the gene matches: 11. The germline V gene has CDR1 SGHRS and CDR2 YFSETQ. The CDR3 is made up of 17 amino acids. Here the CDR3 DNA reads TGCGCCAGCAGCTTGGCGAGGAACAGGGGATATCCAGATACGCAGTATTTT. It codes for CASSLARNRGYPDTQYF. Full variable domain (missing parts from reference TRBV5-1 and TRBJ2-3): KAGVTQTPRYLIKTRGQQVTLSCSPISGHRSVSWYQQTPGQGLQFLFEYFSETQRNKGNFPGRFSGRQFSNSRSEMNVSTLELGDSALYLCASSLARNRGYPDTQYFGPGTRLTVL.